Listed here are 2 T cell receptor beta chains from one sample, sequenced in a study of T cells expressing NK-cell markers. TCRdb reprocessed the 5' RACE reads, keeping one entry per CDR3 protein, no DNA. The sample totals 500,000 or so distinct CDR3 sequences; its top ten clones hold less than 4.5%. The sequenced material came from blood T cells: a sorted CD56 or NKG2C T cell subset, CD4+ or CD8+ T cells, or bulk PBMC T cells (not recorded which). These receptors originate from a man aged 18 to 29 in good health.

V gene TRBV12-3 or TRBV12-4 combines with J gene TRBJ2-1; TCRdb returns TRBD1, unconfirmable since there is no DNA. The CDR3 is 16 residues long. CDR3 amino acids: CASSGDRAYVMNEQFF.

The chain has TRBV20-1 and TRBJ1-4. CDR1 and CDR2 from the germline V gene are DFQATT and SNEGSKA (reference sequence). This CDR3 has 15 amino acids. The CDR3 is CSASHGRAQREKLFF.